Sequencing of this T cell receptor beta chain was carried out in a study of PD-1 blockade in classical Hodgkin lymphoma. Concerning this clone: Its cognate antigen is unknown.

General study points: CD4+ TCR diversity rose significantly by C4D1, and CD8+ TCR diversity did not. Possibly reflecting disease activity or prior therapy, repertoire differences have causes that remain undefined.

Data came from immunoSEQ multiplex PCR; TCRdb stores just in-frame clones and leaves some out. Found here are tens of thousands of clones, 66% of them singletons; the top ten hold 3.1%. As to time point: cycle 4 day 1 (C4D1), after six to seven weeks of nivolumab. After autologous stem cell transplantation all patients relapsed, and prior brentuximab vedotin exposure differed between cohorts. The sample here was peripheral blood mononuclear cells (PBMCs), taken before the fourth cycle of nivolumab. The TCR was taken from a human donor with classical Hodgkin lymphoma.

The DNA of the CDR3 is TGCGCCAGCAGCCAAGATGTCACAGTTGGGACTGAAGCTTTCTTT. Its protein product is CASSQDVTVGTEAFF. This chain joins TRBV4-1 and TRBJ1-1; D gene uncertain. This CDR3 has 15 residues. The germline V gene encodes CDR1 MGHRA and CDR2 YSYEKL. V lost 0 bases and J lost 5, with 13 bases in between.